This T cell receptor (beta chain) was found in a study of T cell repertoires in cytomegalovirus infection. Study details: An indication of both CMV infection and matching HLA type came from public TCR beta signatures.

A word on this clonotype: Its cognate antigen is unknown.

Germline CDR1 SEHNR, CDR2 FQNEAQ (reference sequence). This CDR3 is built from 14 residues. Between the trimmed V and J ends, which lost 5 bases and 3 bases, there was a span of 11 bases. Study results and caveats: Public TCR beta family frequency separated CMV-and-HLA carriers, including in an independent cohort. Dominating the ex vivo response were HLA-C-restricted CMV-specific TCR beta clonotypes.

TCRdb ran MiXCR on the reads and lists one entry per CDR3 protein. The sample shows fewer than 400,000 distinct CDR3 sequences, around 18% of them seen only once. The rearrangement joins TRBV7-9 to TRBJ1-5; D perhaps matches TRBD1 (6 bases). The receptor was derived from a human donor in good health (CMV status not recorded). Some clones in this sample may be carry-over from other donors' samples. The sequenced sample consisted of PBMCs. CDR3 in amino acids: CASSQTGLNQPQHF. Here the CDR3 DNA reads TGTGCCAGCAGCCAAACAGGGCTCAATCAGCCCCAGCATTTT.